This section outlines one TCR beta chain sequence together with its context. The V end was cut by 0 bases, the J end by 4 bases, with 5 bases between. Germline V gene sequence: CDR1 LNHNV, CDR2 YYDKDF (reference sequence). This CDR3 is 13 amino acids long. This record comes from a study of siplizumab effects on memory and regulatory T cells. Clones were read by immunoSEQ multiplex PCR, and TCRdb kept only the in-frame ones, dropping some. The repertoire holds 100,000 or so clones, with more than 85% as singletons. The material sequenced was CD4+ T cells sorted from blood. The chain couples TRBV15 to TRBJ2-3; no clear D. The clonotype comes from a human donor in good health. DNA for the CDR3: TGTGCCACCAGCAGAGATCGGCCAGATACGCAGTATTTT. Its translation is CATSRDRPDTQYF.